Sequencing of this T cell receptor (beta chain) was carried out in a study of blood T cell repertoires in COVID-19. Some clones are missing from TCRdb's copy, which holds only in-frame ones; the method was immunoSEQ multiplex PCR. Of about 200,000 clones listed, approximately 82% are singletons. Across roughly 25 US areas, participants ranged in age from about 18 to 100 years. The study assigned cohorts using participant-reported clinical history. The CDR3 spans 13 residues. Germline CDR1 is MNHEY and CDR2 is SVGAGI. V shed 7 bases and J 1 base; nucleotides not matched to a gene: 1. The sample was PBMCs or T cells enriched from blood (not recorded which). The source of this sequence is a woman aged 55-69 years with acute COVID-19. The chain has TRBV6-5 and TRBJ2-7, with TRBD2 matching over 10 bases. CDR3 sequence: CASKREGSYEQYF. CDR3 DNA sequence: TGTGCCAGCAAGCGGGAGGGGTCCTACGAGCAGTACTTC.